These 12 T cell receptor beta chains came from one sample sequenced in a study of T cell responses to AZD1222 COVID-19 vaccine. TCRdb's table, derived via immunoSEQ multiplex PCR, lists solely in-frame clones and lacks some. The table records under 95,000 clones, around nine tenths of them present only once. Sequences were derived from peripheral blood, sampled on day 0 of AZD1222 vaccination. These receptors all come from an adult in good health.

The V and J genes are TRBV5-1 and TRBJ2-7; 7 bases agree with TRBD2. In germline, CDR1 is SGHRS, CDR2 YFSETQ. Trimming took 1 base from V and 5 from J; bases not matched to a gene: 6. This CDR3 region has 14 residues. The DNA for the CDR3 is TGCGCCAGCAGCTTGCCCGGGACTACCAACGAGCAGTACTTC. Amino acid sequence: CASSLPGTTNEQYF.

The chain carries TRBV5-1 and TRBJ1-1; 11 bases are shared with TRBD1. Trimming removed 5 bases from V and 7 bases from J; junction bases left unmatched: 1. Germline V gene data show CDR1 as SGHRS and CDR2 as YFSETQ. The CDR3 covers 12 residues. CDR3 in DNA: TGCGCCAGCAGGGGGACAGGGGGTGAAGCTTTCTTT. This sequence encodes CASRGTGGEAFF.

V and J are TRBV7-3 and TRBJ2-4; no clear D gene. V shed 5 bases and J shed 2 bases, with 7 bases lying between them. Germline V gene lookup returns CDR1 SGHTA and CDR2 FQGTGA. The CDR3 has 13 amino acids. Written as DNA, the CDR3 is TGTGCCAGCAGCCTAGGACCCAAAAACATTCAGTACTTC. Its translation is CASSLGPKNIQYF.

The chain combines TRBV6-1 with TRBJ1-6, with 9 bases matching TRBD1. Germline lookup yields CDR1 MNHNS and CDR2 SASEGT. The V segment lost 1 base and the J segment 9 bases; nucleotides outside the gene matches: 4. CDR3 length: 15 amino acids. As DNA, the CDR3 is TGTGCCAGCAGTGAAGTGGGGACAGGGCCTTCACCCCTCCACTTT. It yields the protein CASSEVGTGPSPLHF.

The chain uses TRBV6-5 and TRBJ2-7, with 8 bases identical to TRBD1. Germline-derived CDR1 and CDR2 are MNHEY and SVGAGI. The ends lost 2 bases at V and 3 bases at J; junction bases unmatched: 6. This CDR3 contains 15 residues. The CDR3 loop is CASSYNRGKFYEQYF. DNA for the CDR3: TGTGCCAGCAGTTACAACAGGGGGAAATTCTACGAGCAGTACTTC.

The chain links TRBV7-2 to TRBJ1-2; D ambiguous. CDR3 length: 15 residues. Trimming shortened V by 5 bases and J by 3 bases, and 16 bases separated the two germline ends. Germline V gene lookup returns CDR1 SGHTA and CDR2 FQGNSA. The CDR3 DNA sequence: TGTGCCAGCAGCACATTCGTGGGTTCTGACTATGGCTACACCTTC. Its translation is CASSTFVGSDYGYTF.

The V call is TRBV6-2 or TRBV6-3, the J call TRBJ1-5, with D unclear. Germline V gene sequence: CDR1 MNHEY, CDR2 SVGEGT. V lost 5 bases and J lost 2, with 7 bases in between. The CDR3 consists of 13 residues. The CDR3: CASSIRRNQPQHF. The CDR3 DNA is TGTGCCAGCAGTATTCGTCGCAATCAGCCCCAGCATTTT.

The chain is built from TRBV2 and TRBJ2-1; 7 positions agree with TRBD1. Germline V lookup: CDR1 SNHLY, CDR2 FYNNEI. This CDR3 is built from 14 residues. Unmatched junction bases numbered 4, after V lost 6 bases and J lost 2 bases. The CDR3 region is CASRGTDTYNEQFF. As DNA, the CDR3 is TGTGCCAGCAGAGGGACAGACACCTACAATGAGCAGTTCTTC.

The chain couples TRBV5-8 to TRBJ1-2; D uncertain. Germline values: CDR1 SGHTS, CDR2 YDEGEE. CDR3 length: 11 amino acids. V was clipped by 4 bases and J by 10 bases, with 11 bases between them. The CDR3 region is CASSLIGLYTF. The DNA of the CDR3 is TGTGCCAGCAGCCTCATTGGCCTCTACACCTTC.

V is TRBV6-1 and J is TRBJ2-2; 10 bases fit TRBD1. Germline V lookup: CDR1 MNHNS, CDR2 SASEGT. V gave up 4 bases and J gave up 7 bases; unmatched junction bases: 9. The CDR3 is 16 amino acids. The CDR3 sequence: CASSADRGLRGGELFF. The CDR3 nucleotides are TGTGCCAGCAGTGCTGACAGGGGGCTGAGAGGCGGGGAGCTGTTTTTT.

J is TRBJ1-4 and V is TRBV19; D might be TRBD1 (5 bases). This CDR3 contains 15 residues. Per germline, CDR1 LNHDA and CDR2 SQIVND (reference sequence). The germline V and J ends were trimmed by 11 bases and 1 base, with 17 bases remaining between them. The CDR3 sequence is CASTLRGRTNEKLFF. CDR3 in DNA: TGTGCCTCGACCCTGAGGGGCCGAACTAATGAAAAACTGTTTTTT. The full variable domain, its missing parts supplied by reference TRBV19 and TRBJ1-4, is DGGITQSPKYLFRKEGQNVTLSCEQNLNHDAMYWYRQDPGQGLRLIYYSQIVNDFQKGDIAEGYSVSREKKESFPLTVTSAQKNPTAFYLCASTLRGRTNEKLFFGSGTQLSVL.

The chain combines TRBV5-6 with TRBJ1-1; possibly TRBD1 for D (5 bases). Looked up from germline, CDR1 is SGHDT and CDR2 is YYEEEE. The V end lost 4 bases, the J end lost 0 bases, and 13 bases lay between the germline ends. This CDR3 contains 15 residues. In DNA form, the CDR3 reads TGTGCCAGCAGCGTGTACGGGGGTATGAACACTGAAGCTTTCTTT. Its translation is CASSVYGGMNTEAFF.